The 19 T cell receptor beta chains given below trace back to one sample, sequenced in a study of sequential checkpoint blockade in melanoma. Clones were read by immunoSEQ multiplex PCR, and TCRdb kept only the in-frame ones, dropping some. The sample includes roughly 9,300 clones, more than 60% of them seen just once. The treatment here: randomized to nivolumab then ipilimumab (arm A) or the reverse (arm B). The material was CD8+ T cells sorted from blood (inferred from file names), obtained from a patient given nivolumab and ipilimumab in sequence. These receptors all come from a human donor with melanoma.

Only a few counts were recorded for this clone. This chain connects TRBV27 to TRBJ2-7; 14 nucleotides match TRBD2. Germline V CDR1 and CDR2: MNHEY, SMNVEV (reference sequence). V shed 4 bases and J 2 bases; nucleotides not matched to a gene: 7. This CDR3 has 17 residues. This CDR3 reads CASSWGLAGEIPYEQYF. CDR3 sequence (DNA): TGTGCCAGCAGTTGGGGACTAGCGGGAGAGATCCCCTACGAGCAGTACTTC.

The chain is built from TRBV30 and TRBJ1-2; 9 bases fit TRBD1. The CDR3 totals 14 residues. V gave up 2 bases and J gave up 4 bases; unmatched junction bases: 5. CDR1 and CDR2 (germline): GTSNPN, SVGIG (reference sequence). The CDR3 DNA reads as TGTGCCTGGAGTTCTACAGGGGGCTTCTATGGCTACACCTTC. Encoded protein: CAWSSTGGFYGYTF.

The chain links TRBV19 to TRBJ2-1; maybe TRBD2 (6 bases). The germline V gene encodes CDR1 LNHDA and CDR2 SQIVND (reference sequence). Trimming took 3 bases from V and 3 from J, leaving 12 bases between them. This CDR3 is built from 15 residues. The CDR3 loop reads CASSMRDSDYNEQFF. The CDR3 DNA follows: TGTGCCAGTAGTATGAGGGACTCTGACTACAATGAGCAGTTCTTC.

The rearrangement joins TRBV19 to TRBJ2-7, with 7 bases identical to TRBD1. Germline values: CDR1 LNHDA, CDR2 SQIVND (reference sequence). This CDR3 is 15 amino acids long. J gave up 2 bases and V 1 base, and 5 bases lay outside the gene matches. The CDR3 bases are TGTGCCAGTAGTATAGGGACAGGATGGACCTACGAGCAGTACTTC. Its protein is CASSIGTGWTYEQYF.

The CDR3 DNA reads as TGTGCCAGCAGCGTGACTGCTCTGGAGGGGGAGCTGTTTTTT. It specifies CASSVTALEGELFF. The chain employs TRBV7-9 and TRBJ2-2; no reliable D call. In germline, CDR1 is SEHNR, CDR2 FQNEAQ (reference sequence). This CDR3 contains 14 residues. V lost 5 bases, J lost 8 bases, and 15 bases lay in between.

CDR3 nucleotide sequence: TGTGCCAGCGGAAGACAGGGTTATAACTATGGCTACACCTTC. It is translated as CASGRQGYNYGYTF. The chain joins TRBV5-8 to TRBJ1-2, with TRBD1 matching over 7 bases. The V segment lost 7 bases and the J segment 1 base; nucleotides outside the gene matches: 7. CDR3 size: 14 residues. CDR1 and CDR2 (germline): SGHTS, YDEGEE.

The table lists this clone with a few counts. The gene calls are TRBV7-8 and TRBJ1-5; D uncertain. The CDR3 length is 16 residues. Germline-derived CDR1 and CDR2 are SGHVS and FQNEAQ. V lost 5 bases and J 0 bases, leaving 14 bases between the germline ends. The CDR3 bases are TGTGCCAGCAGCCTACGGTCGAGGGATAGCAATCAGCCCCAGCATTTT. It codes for CASSLRSRDSNQPQHF.

This chain links TRBV10-3 with TRBJ2-2; 7 positions match TRBD2. V lost 8 bases, J lost 1 base, and 1 base stayed unmatched. Germline CDR1 ENHRY, CDR2 SYGVKD. The length of the CDR3 is 13 residues. CDR3 protein: CAIGGGNTGELFF. The CDR3 region has the DNA TGTGCCATCGGGGGGGGGAACACCGGGGAGCTGTTTTTT.

This chain uses TRBV10-3 with TRBJ2-5; perhaps TRBD1 as D (5 bases). Germline assignment: CDR1 ENHRY and CDR2 SYGVKD. V was trimmed by 4 bases and J by 0 bases, leaving 15 bases between them. The CDR3 is 16 residues long. CDR3 sequence: CAISAPGKGNQETQYF. The CDR3 DNA follows: TGTGCCATCAGTGCCCCGGGCAAGGGGAACCAAGAGACCCAGTACTTC.

The genes are TRBV7-9 and TRBJ1-2; possibly TRBD1 for D (5 bases). Trimming pared 6 bases from V and 8 bases from J, leaving 16 bases between. The germline gives CDR1 SEHNR, CDR2 FQNEAQ (reference sequence). CDR3 length: 13 residues. CDR3: CASSPPRTQGYTF. The DNA for the CDR3 is TGTGCCAGCAGTCCTCCCCGGACACAAGGCTACACCTTC.

This chain connects TRBV7-3 to TRBJ2-7, with 7 bases aligning to TRBD1. V shed 4 bases, J shed 5 bases, and the junction held 5 bases outside the gene matches. CDR3 length: 13 amino acids. The germline V gene encodes CDR1 SGHTA and CDR2 FQGTGA. DNA for the CDR3: TGTGCCAGCAGCTCGACAGGGTCAGACGAGCAGTACTTC. This translates into CASSSTGSDEQYF.

J is TRBJ2-5 and V is TRBV4-1; the match to TRBD1 covers 10 bases. Matching the DNA end better, TRBJ2-7 makes the J call doubtful. The CDR3 extends over 16 amino acids. The V gene's germline CDR1 is MGHRA and CDR2 YSYEKL. Here the CDR3 reads CASSQGGQGSAYEQYF. CDR3 nucleotides: TGCGCCAGCAGCCAAGGGGGACAGGGGTCGGCCTACGAGCAGTACTTC.

The genes are TRBV5-6 and TRBJ2-1; the match to TRBD2 covers 7 bases. In germline, CDR1 is SGHDT, CDR2 YYEEEE. There are 16 residues in the CDR3. With V trimmed by 4 bases and J by 3 bases, 10 bases remained unmatched. The CDR3 DNA reads as TGTGCCAGCAGCCCGGGGGGTAGCGGTTACTACAATGAGCAGTTCTTC. It codes for CASSPGGSGYYNEQFF.

V gene TRBV7-9 combines with J gene TRBJ2-3, with 8 bases aligning to TRBD2. V dropped 1 base and J dropped 6; count of bases not matched to a gene: 9. CDR1 and CDR2 from the germline V gene are SEHNR and FQNEAQ (reference sequence). This CDR3 contains 16 residues. DNA of the CDR3: TGTGCCAGCAGCTTAGGTTGGGCCGGGAGGGAGGATACGCAGTATTTT. Its translation: CASSLGWAGREDTQYF. The full variable domain, its missing parts supplied by reference TRBV7-9 and TRBJ2-3, is DTGVSQNPRHKITKRGQNVTFRCDPISEHNRLYWYRQTLGQGPEFLTYFQNEAQLEKSRLLSDRFSAERPKGSFSTLEIQRTEQGDSAMYLCASSLGWAGREDTQYFGPGTRLTVL.

The V and J genes are TRBV6-1 and TRBJ1-5; D remains unclear. In germline, CDR1 is MNHNS, CDR2 SASEGT. The germline V and J ends were trimmed by 8 bases and 3 bases, with 14 bases remaining between them. The CDR3 length is 14 residues. CDR3 in DNA: TGTGCCAGCGTGGCCTTCCCCATCAATCAGCCCCAGCATTTT. It yields the protein CASVAFPINQPQHF.

This clone has just one count. Here the CDR3 reads CASNELAGALNEQFF. The CDR3 region has the DNA TGTGCCAGCAACGAACTAGCGGGAGCACTCAATGAGCAGTTCTTC. J is TRBJ2-1 and V is TRBV27; 11 positions agree with TRBD2. Germline assignment: CDR1 MNHEY and CDR2 SMNVEV (reference sequence). The CDR3 contains 15 residues. Trimming removed 7 bases from V and 6 bases from J; junction bases left unmatched: 8.

The chain employs TRBV4-2 and TRBJ2-7; possible D gene TRBD2, 6 bases. Trimming removed 5 bases from V and 6 bases from J, with 17 bases in between. The CDR3 runs to 14 residues. The germline gives CDR1 LGHNA, CDR2 YNFKEQ. The CDR3 DNA reads as TGTGCCAGCAGCGACAGACTAGAACGGGCCGAGCAGTACTTC. It codes for CASSDRLERAEQYF.

This clone qualifies as large. This sequence joins TRBV19 and TRBJ1-5; 12 nucleotides line up with TRBD1. This CDR3 is 12 amino acids long. V gave up 11 bases and J gave up 7 bases; unmatched junction bases: 3. Germline V gene sequence: CDR1 LNHDA, CDR2 SQIVND (reference sequence). CDR3 loop: CAAGTGGQPQHF. DNA of the CDR3: TGTGCCGCCGGGACAGGGGGCCAGCCCCAGCATTTT.

The count of this clone is one. The chain carries TRBV28 and TRBJ2-5, with 11 bases identical to TRBD2. With 7 bases clipped from V and 5 bases from J, the junction kept 6 bases outside the gene matches. Germline V gives CDR1 MDHEN, CDR2 SYDVKM. CDR3 size: 14 residues. The chain's CDR3 is CASTLAGGWETQYF. The CDR3 nucleotides are TGTGCCAGCACCCTAGCGGGAGGCTGGGAGACCCAGTACTTC.